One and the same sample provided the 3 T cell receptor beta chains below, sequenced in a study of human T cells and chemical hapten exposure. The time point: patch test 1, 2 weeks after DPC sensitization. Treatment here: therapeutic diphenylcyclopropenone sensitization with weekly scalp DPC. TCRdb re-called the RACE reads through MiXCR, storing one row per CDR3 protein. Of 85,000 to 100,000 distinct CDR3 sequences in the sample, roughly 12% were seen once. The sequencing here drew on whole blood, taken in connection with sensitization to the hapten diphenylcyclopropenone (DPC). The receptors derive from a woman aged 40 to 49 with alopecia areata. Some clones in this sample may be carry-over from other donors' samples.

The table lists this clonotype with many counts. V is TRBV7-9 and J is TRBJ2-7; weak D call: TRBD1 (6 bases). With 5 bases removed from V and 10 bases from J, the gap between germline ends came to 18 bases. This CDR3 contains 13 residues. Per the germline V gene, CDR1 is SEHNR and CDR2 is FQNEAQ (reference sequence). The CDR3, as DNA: TGTGCCAGCAGCCGACAGGCGGATGAACCACAGTACTTC. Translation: CASSRQADEPQYF.

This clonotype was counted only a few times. This CDR3 reads CASSRGHSPLHF. CDR3 DNA sequence: TGCGCCAGCAGTAGGGGGCATTCACCCCTCCACTTT. The rearrangement links TRBV23-1 to TRBJ1-6; 7 bases align to TRBD1. TRBV23-1 is an open reading frame whose function is uncertain. CDR3 length equals 12 residues. The V and J ends lost 5 bases and 8 bases, in that order; junction bases with no gene match: 0.

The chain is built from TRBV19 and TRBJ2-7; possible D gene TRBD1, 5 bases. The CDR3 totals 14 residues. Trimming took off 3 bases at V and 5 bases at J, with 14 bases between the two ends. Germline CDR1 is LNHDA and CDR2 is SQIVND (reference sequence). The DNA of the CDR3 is TGTGCCAGTAGTATCCCCGGCCAGGGTGACGAGCAGTACTTC. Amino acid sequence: CASSIPGQGDEQYF.